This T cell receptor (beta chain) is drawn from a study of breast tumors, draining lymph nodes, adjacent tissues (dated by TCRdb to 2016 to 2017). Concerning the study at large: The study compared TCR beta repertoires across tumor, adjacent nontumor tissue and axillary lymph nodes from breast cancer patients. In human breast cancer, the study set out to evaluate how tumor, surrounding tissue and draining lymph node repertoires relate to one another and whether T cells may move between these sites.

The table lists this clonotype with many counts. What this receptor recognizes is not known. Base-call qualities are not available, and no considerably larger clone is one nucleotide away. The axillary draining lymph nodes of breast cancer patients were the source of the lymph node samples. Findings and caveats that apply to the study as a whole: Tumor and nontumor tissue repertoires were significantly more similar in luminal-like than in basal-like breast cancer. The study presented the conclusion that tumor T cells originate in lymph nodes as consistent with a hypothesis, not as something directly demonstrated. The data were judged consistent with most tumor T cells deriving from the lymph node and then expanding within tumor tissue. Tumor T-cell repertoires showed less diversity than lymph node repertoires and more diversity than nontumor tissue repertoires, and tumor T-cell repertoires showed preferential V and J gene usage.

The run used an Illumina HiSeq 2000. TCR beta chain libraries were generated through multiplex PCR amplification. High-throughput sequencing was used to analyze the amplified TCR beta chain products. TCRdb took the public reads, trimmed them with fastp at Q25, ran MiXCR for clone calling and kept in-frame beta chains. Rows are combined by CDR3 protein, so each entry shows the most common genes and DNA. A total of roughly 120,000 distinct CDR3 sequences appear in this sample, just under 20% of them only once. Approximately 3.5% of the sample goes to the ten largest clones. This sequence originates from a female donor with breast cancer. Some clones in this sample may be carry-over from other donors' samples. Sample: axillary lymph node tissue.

CDR3 loop: CASSQSAGAGETQYF. The DNA reads TGTGCCAGCAGCCAATCTGCGGGGGCGGGAGAGACCCAGTACTTC. The chain is assembled from TRBV6-5 and TRBJ2-5; a tentative D match to TRBD2 spans 7 bases. Trimming at the junction amounts to 6 bases on V and 4 bases on J, and the germline ends lie 18 bases apart. The CDR3 runs 15 residues from the cysteine to the phenylalanine. Only the CDR3 region is kept as DNA, spanning 45 bases read in frame from base 1. CDR1 MNHEY and CDR2 SVGAGI are derived from the germline V gene.